A single sample gave rise to the 30 T cell receptor beta chains below, sequenced in a study of molecular identifiers for immune sequencing clone quantification. TCRdb redid the calling of the PCR reads with MiXCR, one entry per CDR3 protein. The sample yields more than 550,000 distinct CDR3 sequences, roughly 25% seen once. Specimen: naive CD8+ T cells from blood, with Jurkat cell RNA spiked in. Subset meaning: FACS-sorted CD8+CD4-CCR7+CD45RA+ naive T cells. The receptor set was obtained from a human donor in good health. Some libraries in this study had Jurkat cell RNA spiked in.

This clonotype came up many times. J is TRBJ1-5 and V is TRBV28, with D uncertain. V lost 6 bases to trimming and J lost 0 bases, with 9 bases between them. The CDR3 length is 14 residues. The germline gives CDR1 MDHEN, CDR2 SYDVKM. This CDR3 is CASRVPHSNQPQHF. CDR3 DNA sequence: TGTGCCAGCAGGGTCCCTCATAGCAATCAGCCCCAGCATTTT. The full variable domain, with the rest looked up from reference TRBV28 and TRBJ1-5, is DVKVTQSSRYLVKRTGEKVFLECVQDMDHENMFWYRQDPGLGLRLIYFSYDVKMKEKGDIPEGYSVSREKKERFSLILESASTNQTSMYLCASRVPHSNQPQHFGDGTRLSIL.

Ten or more counts support this clonotype. This sequence joins TRBV9 and TRBJ1-4; maybe TRBD1 (5 bases). The length of the CDR3 is 17 residues. CDR1 and CDR2 (germline): SGDLS, YYNGEE. Trimming stripped 3 bases from V and 2 bases from J, with 17 bases between. CDR3 sequence reads: CASSADSVGATNEKLFF. CDR3 bases: TGTGCCAGCAGCGCCGACAGCGTAGGGGCTACTAATGAAAAACTGTTTTTT.

Worth noting for this clonotype: A single base separates this from a much larger clone, so it may be a read error. Lacking the conserved final phenylalanine or tryptophan, this CDR3 likely reflects a read error. V gene TRBV6-2 or TRBV6-3 combines with J gene TRBJ2-5; 10 nucleotides match TRBD2. This CDR3 contains 15 residues. V gave up 2 bases and J gave up 0 bases; unmatched junction bases: 0. Germline CDR1 and CDR2: MNHEY and SVGEGT. CDR3 DNA sequence: TGTGCCAGCAGTTACACTAGCGGGAACCAAGAGACCCAGTACTAC. As protein: CASSYTSGNQETQYY.

V is TRBV5-1 and J is TRBJ2-2; TRBD2 might be the D (6 bases). There are 15 residues in the CDR3. Per the germline V gene, CDR1 is SGHRS and CDR2 is YFSETQ. Trimming stripped 0 bases from V and 5 bases from J, with 11 bases between. CDR3 DNA: TGCGCCAGCAGCTTGGACATGGGGGGAACCGGGGAGCTGTTTTTT. Its translation is CASSLDMGGTGELFF.

The chain uses TRBV12-3 or TRBV12-4 and TRBJ2-5, with a weak D call TRBD1 (5 bases). The CDR3 is 15 amino acids. V dropped 3 bases and J dropped 4 bases, with 15 bases sitting between them. CDR3 sequence: CASSLGSAGLETQYF. CDR3 nucleotides: TGTGCCAGCAGTTTGGGTTCAGCAGGGCTAGAGACCCAGTACTTC.

On this clonotype itself: One base away lies a much larger clone, so this may be a sequencing read error. The V and J genes are TRBV19 and TRBJ2-2; either TRBD1 or TRBD2 may fit D (5 bases each). Germline values: CDR1 LNHDA, CDR2 SQIVND (reference sequence). The CDR3 runs 17 residues. CDR3 DNA: TGTGCCAGTAGTATTAAGTTTCAGGGCCTGCTAGCCGGGGCGCTGTTTTTT. Translating gives CASSIKFQGLLAGALFF.

This clonotype has only a few counts. The genes are TRBV27 and TRBJ2-6, with D possibly TRBD1 on 6 matching bases. The germline V and J ends were trimmed by 5 bases and 6 bases, with 14 bases remaining between them. CDR3 length equals 15 residues. Germline CDR1 reads MNHEY; CDR2 reads SMNVEV (reference sequence). The DNA for the CDR3 is TGTGCCAGCAGTCCAGGGGTCTCGGAGGCCAACGTCCTGACTTTC. Encoded protein: CASSPGVSEANVLTF. Supplemented by reference TRBV27 and TRBJ2-6, the full variable domain reads EAQVTQNPRYLITVTGKKLTVTCSQNMNHEYMSWYRQDPGLGLRQIYYSMNVEVTDKGDVPEGYKVSRKEKRNFPLILESPSPNQTSLYFCASSPGVSEANVLTFGAGSRLTVL.

Worth noting for this clonotype: A read error may account for a junction end that differs from germline. This rearrangement joins TRBV5-3 to TRBJ2-2; TRBD2 agrees at 9 bases. TRBV5-3 is an ORF; its function is uncertain. The CDR3 sequence is 16 residues long. The CDR3 protein is CASSSNSGRWTGELCF. CDR3 coding DNA: TGTGCCAGCAGCTCGAATAGCGGGAGATGGACCGGGGAGCTGTGTTTT.

This clonotype has ten or more counts. J is TRBJ1-2 and V is TRBV28; D is possibly TRBD1 (6 bases). V was pared by 5 bases and J by 2 bases, with 15 bases between. Germline V gene lookup returns CDR1 MDHEN and CDR2 SYDVKM. This CDR3 has 15 amino acids. CDR3 nucleotide sequence: TGTGCCAGCAGTCAGACAGGAACTTACAACTATGGCTACACCTTC. This sequence encodes CASSQTGTYNYGYTF.

The sample holds many counts of this clonotype. The CDR3 sequence: CASSMGSEAFF. The CDR3 DNA follows: TGTGCCAGCAGTATGGGGTCTGAAGCTTTCTTT. The chain uses TRBV12-3 or TRBV12-4 and TRBJ1-1; D unresolved. This CDR3 has 11 residues. Trimming took off 5 bases at V and 6 bases at J, with 7 bases between the two ends.

This clonotype was recorded many times. J is TRBJ2-1 and V is TRBV7-8; 10 bases line up with TRBD2. The CDR3 is made up of 18 amino acids. Per germline, CDR1 SGHVS and CDR2 FQNEAQ. The J segment lost 12 bases and the V segment lost 3 bases, leaving 20 bases of the junction unmatched. The CDR3 DNA is TGTGCCAGCAGCTTTCATCCTCCGGGGACTAGCGAGGCCCTGTGGCAGTTCTTC. Encoded protein: CASSFHPPGTSEALWQFF.

The rearrangement joins TRBV28 to TRBJ1-1; D unresolved. From germline, CDR1 is MDHEN and CDR2 SYDVKM. The CDR3 covers 11 residues. Deletions cut 4 bases from V and 3 bases from J, with 3 bases between. CDR3 in DNA: TGTGCCAGCAGTTGGGACACTGAAGCTTTCTTT. Its translation is CASSWDTEAFF.

The chain uses TRBV28 and TRBJ2-7, with TRBD2 as a possible D gene (6 bases). The CDR3 sequence is 13 residues long. V shed 3 bases and J shed 5 bases, with 11 bases lying between them. Germline V gene sequence: CDR1 MDHEN, CDR2 SYDVKM. CDR3: CASSFRGRNEQYF. In nucleotides, the CDR3 is TGTGCCAGCAGTTTTCGGGGGAGAAACGAGCAGTACTTC.

As concerns this clonotype: At one of its ends the junction is not consistent with the germline gene, which may arise from a read error. The chain is built from TRBV6-2 or TRBV6-3 and TRBJ2-7; unclear D gene. Germline CDR1 MNHEY, CDR2 SVGEGT. The CDR3 totals 13 residues. The CDR3 is CASGYGQTYEQYF. The CDR3 DNA sequence: TGTGCCAGCGGTTATGGGCAGACCTACGAGCAGTACTTC.

Of note for this clonotype: In this CDR3 the conserved last residue, phenylalanine or tryptophan, is missing, so a read error is likely. This chain connects TRBV2 to TRBJ2-1; no clear D. Germline V gene lookup returns CDR1 SNHLY and CDR2 FYNNEI. The CDR3 is made up of 13 amino acids. Trimming cost V 2 bases and J 4 bases, with 6 bases left between them. The CDR3 region has the DNA TGTGCCAGCAGTGAACCCTATTACAATGAGCAGTTCCTC. Translated, it gives CASSEPYYNEQFL.

In this sample, this clonotype turned up a few times. This rearrangement joins TRBV19 to TRBJ2-1, with TRBD2 as a possible D gene (6 bases). V was clipped by 6 bases and J by 3 bases, with 9 bases between them. CDR1 is LNHDA and CDR2 is SQIVND in the germline V gene (reference sequence). The CDR3 runs to 13 residues. The CDR3 DNA sequence: TGTGCCAGTAGGATTAGCGGCTACAATGAGCAGTTCTTC. As protein: CASRISGYNEQFF.

The V and J genes are TRBV2 and TRBJ2-7; no reliable D call. V was pared by 7 bases and J by 6 bases, with 16 bases between. Germline lookup yields CDR1 SNHLY and CDR2 FYNNEI. The CDR3 consists of 13 residues. Written as DNA, the CDR3 is TGTGCCAGCACCCGCCCCCTTGTCGTCGAGCAGTACTTC. Translation: CASTRPLVVEQYF.

The chain links TRBV20-1 to TRBJ1-5; 8 positions match TRBD1. Germline V gives CDR1 DFQATT, CDR2 SNEGSKA (reference sequence). The CDR3 loop spans 16 amino acids. The V segment lost 0 bases and the J segment 5 bases; nucleotides outside the gene matches: 9. The CDR3 protein is CSARDPGQEVDQPQHF. Written as DNA, the CDR3 is TGCAGTGCTAGAGATCCGGGACAGGAAGTCGATCAGCCCCAGCATTTT.

This clonotype was found many times. The chain recombines TRBV18 with TRBJ1-1; 7 nucleotides align to TRBD1. This CDR3 has 18 residues. J lost 1 base, V lost 2 bases, and 13 bases had no gene match. Germline V gene lookup returns CDR1 KGHSH and CDR2 LQKENI. The CDR3 reads CASSPWGSRGKTNTEAFF. The CDR3 DNA sequence: TGTGCCAGCTCACCATGGGGAAGCAGGGGGAAGACGAACACTGAAGCTTTCTTT.

The chain carries TRBV28 and TRBJ2-1, with TRBD1 as a possible D gene (6 bases). This CDR3 region has 16 residues. Deletions cut 6 bases from V and 0 bases from J, with 15 bases between. CDR1 is MDHEN, CDR2 SYDVKM, per germline. The CDR3 sequence: CASSHGQYSSYNEQFF. The DNA of the CDR3 is TGTGCCAGCAGCCATGGACAGTATAGCTCCTACAATGAGCAGTTCTTC.

The chain couples TRBV27 to TRBJ2-2, with D maybe TRBD1 (6 bases). The germline V and J ends were trimmed by 1 base and 6 bases, with 15 bases remaining between them. This CDR3 spans 16 amino acids. In germline, CDR1 is MNHEY, CDR2 SMNVEV (reference sequence). The CDR3 DNA reads TGTGCCAGCAGTTTATACAGGGTCGAGGACCCCGGGGAGCTGTTTTTT. This gives the protein CASSLYRVEDPGELFF.

The chain links TRBV7-9 to TRBJ2-7, with D uncertain. V gave up 4 bases and J gave up 5 bases, with 9 bases separating them. Germline CDR1 reads SEHNR; CDR2 reads FQNEAQ (reference sequence). This CDR3 has 12 residues. The CDR3 bases are TGTGCCAGCAGCTCCATGTTGGACGAGCAGTACTTC. Translating gives CASSSMLDEQYF. Supplemented by reference TRBV7-9 and TRBJ2-7, the full variable domain reads DTGVSQNPRHKITKRGQNVTFRCDPISEHNRLYWYRQTLGQGPEFLTYFQNEAQLEKSRLLSDRFSAERPKGSFSTLEIQRTEQGDSAMYLCASSSMLDEQYFGPGTRLTVT.

This clonotype was counted at least ten times. The rearrangement joins TRBV24-1 to TRBJ2-1; D unresolved. Germline loops: CDR1 KGHDR, CDR2 SFDVKD. The V and J ends lost 3 bases and 2 bases respectively, with 4 bases between them. There are 13 residues in the CDR3. The chain's CDR3 is CATSDGAYNEQFF. In DNA form, the CDR3 reads TGTGCCACCAGTGATGGGGCCTACAATGAGCAGTTCTTC.

This clonotype appeared a few times. V is TRBV5-6 and J is TRBJ1-5; 8 positions match TRBD1. Trimming at V came to 2 bases and at J to 7 bases, leaving 5 bases not matched to a gene. Germline lookup yields CDR1 SGHDT and CDR2 YYEEEE. The CDR3 covers 14 residues. Here the CDR3 reads CASSFWTGNQPQHF. DNA of the CDR3: TGTGCCAGCAGCTTCTGGACAGGGAACCAGCCCCAGCATTTT.

This clonotype has just a few counts. The chain uses TRBV11-3 and TRBJ2-1; 11 nucleotides line up with TRBD2. The V gene end was trimmed by 4 bases and the J gene end by 6 bases; junction bases not matched to a gene: 5. The CDR3 is made up of 15 amino acids. The V gene's germline CDR1 is SGHNT and CDR2 YENEEA. CDR3 sequence (DNA): TGTGCCAGCAGCTCAACTAGCGGGAGAGGCAATGAGCAGTTCTTC. Translating gives CASSSTSGRGNEQFF.

This clonotype occurred many times. The chain recombines TRBV28 with TRBJ2-1; D not resolved. V dropped 5 bases and J dropped 6 bases, with 20 bases sitting between them. The V gene's germline CDR1 is MDHEN and CDR2 SYDVKM. CDR3 length equals 16 residues. The CDR3 here is CASSPYRAPAFNEQFF. Here the CDR3 DNA reads TGTGCCAGCAGTCCCTACCGGGCCCCGGCCTTCAATGAGCAGTTCTTC.

The chain employs TRBV13 and TRBJ2-7, with 12 bases lining up with TRBD2. Germline V CDR1 and CDR2: PRHDT, FYEKMQ (reference sequence). Trimming cost V 5 bases and J 7 bases; bases outside gene matches: 15. The CDR3 covers 17 residues. The DNA of the CDR3 is TGTGCCAGCAGCAAGCGGACTAGCGGGACGTCGCACAGAGAGCAGTACTTC. Encoded protein: CASSKRTSGTSHREQYF.

The chain combines TRBV2 with TRBJ2-2, with 7 bases matching TRBD1. After removal of 8 bases from V and 4 bases from J, the junction contained 7 bases not matched to a gene. CDR1 and CDR2 from the germline V gene are SNHLY and FYNNEI. The CDR3 spans 14 residues. The CDR3 nucleotides read TGTGCCAGCGGGTGGGGACAGATCACCGGGGAGCTGTTTTTT. This translates into CASGWGQITGELFF.

The V call is TRBV24-1, the J call TRBJ2-3; no firm D call. This CDR3 contains 18 residues. The germline V gene has CDR1 KGHDR and CDR2 SFDVKD. V dropped 2 bases and J dropped 2 bases, with 19 bases sitting between them. Here the CDR3 DNA reads TGTGCCACCAGTGATTCCCCCCGTTACGGAGAGAACACAGATACGCAGTATTTT. Its translation is CATSDSPRYGENTDTQYF.

There are a few counts of this clonotype. V gene TRBV12-3 or TRBV12-4 combines with J gene TRBJ1-5, with 7 bases lining up with TRBD1. The CDR3 has 18 amino acids. With 5 bases clipped from V and 0 bases from J, the junction kept 13 bases outside the gene matches. CDR3 in amino acids: CASSQGGSRIYSNQPQHF. The CDR3 region has the DNA TGTGCCAGCAGTCAGGGGGGCAGCCGAATTTATAGCAATCAGCCCCAGCATTTT.